The rows below give T cell receptor beta chains drawn from one sample of a study of T cell changes during pregnancy in multiple sclerosis. Libraries were prepared by immunoSEQ multiplex PCR; TCRdb keeps only in-frame clonotypes and omits some of them. The repertoire holds tens of thousands of clones, with 85% to 95% as singletons. The specimen comprised peripheral blood, sampled in the third trimester of pregnancy. The receptors come from a female donor in good health, enrolled as a control in a pregnancy study. CDR3s leave out the opening cysteine and the closing phenylalanine or tryptophan. Fields, in order: V gene, J gene, CDR3 length, clone size, CDR3 protein. For some rows the clone size is stated as once, few or many, or as a class when expanded; others skip it.

v_call: TRBV9; j_call: TRBJ1-6; cdr3_length: 12; clone_size: few; cdr3_aa: ASGTGQHNSPLH
v_call: TRBV7-9; j_call: TRBJ2-5; cdr3_length: 14; clone_size: NA; cdr3_aa: ASSFGGTRGGETQY
v_call: TRBV9; j_call: TRBJ2-5; cdr3_length: 13; clone_size: once; cdr3_aa: ASNLGGGTQETQY
v_call: TRBV19; j_call: TRBJ2-1; cdr3_length: 13; clone_size: NA; cdr3_aa: ASSIEGTSGLEQF
v_call: TRBV29-1; j_call: TRBJ2-5; cdr3_length: 10; clone_size: NA; cdr3_aa: SAEVAGETQY
v_call: TRBV5-1; j_call: TRBJ2-1; cdr3_length: 14; clone_size: NA; cdr3_aa: ASSLERQGLGNEQF
v_call: TRBV4-2; j_call: TRBJ2-7; cdr3_length: 11; clone_size: NA; cdr3_aa: ASSQLAHYEQY
v_call: TRBV28; j_call: TRBJ1-1; cdr3_length: 13; clone_size: once; cdr3_aa: ASSLSQGAMTEAF
v_call: TRBV4-1; j_call: TRBJ1-4; cdr3_length: 13; clone_size: NA; cdr3_aa: ASSSQAFLSEKLF
v_call: TRBV7-2; j_call: TRBJ2-3; cdr3_length: 12; clone_size: NA; cdr3_aa: ASSSRQAPDTQY
v_call: TRBV19; j_call: TRBJ2-5; cdr3_length: 14; clone_size: once; cdr3_aa: ASTKPGLAGEETQY
v_call: TRBV4-1; j_call: TRBJ2-3; cdr3_length: 12; clone_size: NA; cdr3_aa: ASSQDGGGNTQY
v_call: TRBV27; j_call: TRBJ1-5; cdr3_length: 15; clone_size: NA; cdr3_aa: ASSLSSRFHSNQPQH
v_call: TRBV11-2; j_call: TRBJ1-3; cdr3_length: 15; clone_size: few; cdr3_aa: ASSLGTGLLSGNTIY
v_call: TRBV7-9; j_call: TRBJ1-4; cdr3_length: 13; clone_size: NA; cdr3_aa: ASSLATGSGEKLF
v_call: TRBV4-1; j_call: TRBJ1-4; cdr3_length: 15; clone_size: NA; cdr3_aa: ASSRPGGLATNEKLF
v_call: TRBV5-1; j_call: TRBJ2-5; cdr3_length: 11; clone_size: NA; cdr3_aa: ASRTDIQETQY
v_call: TRBV19; j_call: TRBJ2-1; cdr3_length: 11; clone_size: once; cdr3_aa: ASSRGGDREQF
v_call: TRBV6-5; j_call: TRBJ2-5; cdr3_length: 12; clone_size: NA; cdr3_aa: ASKTTLGRETQY
v_call: TRBV27; j_call: TRBJ1-4; cdr3_length: 13; clone_size: NA; cdr3_aa: ASRTNRATNEKLF
v_call: TRBV4-1; j_call: TRBJ2-1; cdr3_length: 13; clone_size: NA; cdr3_aa: ASRQQGLGRDEQF
v_call: TRBV11-3; j_call: TRBJ2-1; cdr3_length: 13; clone_size: NA; cdr3_aa: ASSLVASGYNEQF
v_call: TRBV15; j_call: TRBJ1-5; cdr3_length: 16; clone_size: NA; cdr3_aa: ATSGDGGTGRRNQPQH
v_call: TRBV4-1; j_call: TRBJ1-3; cdr3_length: 11; clone_size: NA; cdr3_aa: ASSQTSGNTIY
v_call: TRBV27; j_call: TRBJ2-3; cdr3_length: 12; clone_size: NA; cdr3_aa: ASSLAGGPFTQY
v_call: TRBV27; j_call: TRBJ1-5; cdr3_length: 13; clone_size: NA; cdr3_aa: ASSPSRWGNQPQH
v_call: TRBV29-1; j_call: TRBJ2-1; cdr3_length: 9; clone_size: NA; cdr3_aa: SVGLGLELF
v_call: TRBV7-9; j_call: TRBJ1-2; cdr3_length: 13; clone_size: NA; cdr3_aa: ASSPPYGTVNSDT
v_call: TRBV5-5; j_call: TRBJ1-2; cdr3_length: 16; clone_size: NA; cdr3_aa: ASSSGVPRDRGLYGYT
v_call: TRBV19; j_call: TRBJ2-1; cdr3_length: 15; clone_size: NA; cdr3_aa: ASSIKGLAGGSLEQF
v_call: TRBV14; j_call: TRBJ2-7; cdr3_length: 11; clone_size: NA; cdr3_aa: ASSHWTSYEQY
v_call: TRBV5-4; j_call: TRBJ2-1; cdr3_length: 12; clone_size: NA; cdr3_aa: ASSLAWATSEQF
v_call: TRBV30; j_call: TRBJ1-1; cdr3_length: 13; clone_size: NA; cdr3_aa: AWNLPWRGFTEAF